These T cell receptor beta chains were read from a single sample in a study of T cells in Graves' hyperthyroidism and ophthalmopathy. TCRdb reprocessed the multiplex PCR reads with MiXCR, giving one entry per CDR3 protein. Of some 720,000 distinct CDR3 sequences in the sample, over 15% were seen once. Material for sequencing was blood. These receptors came from a young man with Graves' hyperthyroidism. CDR3s include the opening cysteine and the closing phenylalanine or tryptophan. A D gene is named only where the DNA matches it firmly. Size is omitted from some rows. Given values are once, few, many or a class for expanded clones.

cdr3_length	j_call	clone_size	d_call	v_call	cdr3_nt	cdr3_aa
15	TRBJ2-5	few	.	TRBV12-3/TRBV12-4	TGTGCCAGCAGTTTGGGGGAGGGGGGGCAAGAGACCCAGTACTTC	CASSLGEGGQETQYF
13	TRBJ2-5	many	TRBD1	TRBV12-3/TRBV12-4	TGTGCCAGCAGTTACTTAGGGGTGGGACAGACGTACTTC	CASSYLGVGQTYF
15	TRBJ2-7	.	TRBD1	TRBV2	TGTGCCAGCAACCTACTACGGGGACAGCCCTACGAGCAGTACTTC	CASNLLRGQPYEQYF
14	TRBJ2-5	.	TRBD2	TRBV20-1	TGCAGTGCTAGAGATTGGCGGGGGGAGGAGACCCAGTACTTC	CSARDWRGEETQYF
11	TRBJ1-5	few	.	TRBV19	TGTGCCAGTAGTCCCCCCCCGACCCAGCATTTT	CASSPPPTQHF
13	TRBJ2-7	few	.	TRBV20-1	TGCAGTGCTAGAATCGGGGTCACCTACGAGCAGTACTTC	CSARIGVTYEQYF
17	TRBJ2-2	few	.	TRBV7-3	TGTGCCAGCAGCAAATTCCCTCAGCACCTCAACACCGGGGAGCTGTTTTTT	CASSKFPQHLNTGELFF
14	TRBJ1-2	.	.	TRBV12-3/TRBV12-4	TGTGCCAGCAGCCGCAGAAGGGGCCGGGGAGGCTACACCTTC	CASSRRRGRGGYTF
13	TRBJ1-1	many	TRBD1	TRBV2	TGTGCCATGAACAGGGGGCAGAGCACTGAAGCTTTCTTT	CAMNRGQSTEAFF
17	TRBJ1-5	.	.	TRBV30	TGTGCCTGGAGTGTAACTCGGGGCCCCTATAGCAATCAGCCCCAGCATTTT	CAWSVTRGPYSNQPQHF
14	TRBJ1-5	.	.	TRBV10-2	TGCGCCAGCTCAGGGAATTCAATCAATCAGCCCCAGCATTTT	CASSGNSINQPQHF
18	TRBJ1-1	.	TRBD1	TRBV19	TGTGCCAGTAGTTCCATCGGGACAGGGGGCTTTAGGGGTACTGAAGCTTTCTTT	CASSSIGTGGFRGTEAFF
15	TRBJ2-1	many	TRBD2	TRBV28	TGTGCCAGCAGCCCAGGCGCGGGAGGTTTCAATGAGCAGTTCTTC	CASSPGAGGFNEQFF
18	TRBJ2-1	.	TRBD2	TRBV5-6	TGTGCCAGCAGCCCCCGGACTAGCGGGATCCTCTCCTACAATGAGCAGTTCTTC	CASSPRTSGILSYNEQFF
14	TRBJ2-7	many	.	TRBV7-9	TGTGCCAGCAGCTTAGCGGGGACACCCTACGAGCAGTACTTC	CASSLAGTPYEQYF
11	TRBJ2-7	.	TRBD1	TRBV12-3/TRBV12-4	TGTGCCAGCGGGAACAGGGGCGAGCAGTACTTC	CASGNRGEQYF
14	TRBJ2-1	.	.	TRBV10-3	TGTGCCATCAGCGGAGAGTCGTCCTACAATGAGCAGTTCTTC	CAISGESSYNEQFF
15	TRBJ1-5	few	.	TRBV4-2	TGTGCCAGCAGCCACGAGACGGATAGCAATCAGCCCCAGCATTTT	CASSHETDSNQPQHF
15	TRBJ1-1	many	.	TRBV28	TGTGCCAGCAGCCTTGGGGGAGGAGTGAACACTGAAGCTTTCTTT	CASSLGGGVNTEAFF
14	TRBJ2-7	many	TRBD1	TRBV30	TGTGCCTGGATATCGGGACAGAACTCCTACGAGCAGTACTTC	CAWISGQNSYEQYF
14	TRBJ2-1	few	.	TRBV6-1	TGTGCCACCATGTGGGGGGGCGGGACGTATGAGCAGTTCTTC	CATMWGGGTYEQFF
16	TRBJ2-1	.	TRBD2	TRBV9	TGTGCCAGCAGCCCGTTCGTGCTAGCGGGATACAATGAGCAGTTCTTC	CASSPFVLAGYNEQFF
14	TRBJ2-7	many	.	TRBV18	TGTGCCAGCTCACCGGCGGGGAACTCCTACGAGCAGTACTTC	CASSPAGNSYEQYF
14	TRBJ1-2	few	TRBD1	TRBV5-6	TGTGCCAGCAGCTTGGTACAGGGGAACTATGGCTACACCTTC	CASSLVQGNYGYTF
14	TRBJ1-3	.	.	TRBV9	TGTGCCAGCAGCCTAGGGACCTCACGGGACACCATATATTTT	CASSLGTSRDTIYF
16	TRBJ2-2	.	TRBD2	TRBV7-2	TGTGCCAGCAGTGATAGGGCTAGCGGGGGGACCGGGGAGCTGTTTTTT	CASSDRASGGTGELFF
14	TRBJ2-1	few	.	TRBV29-1	TGCAGCGTCGAAACTAGACGGCCCTACAATGAGCAGTTCTTC	CSVETRRPYNEQFF
15	TRBJ1-2	.	TRBD1	TRBV9	TGTGCCAGCAGCGTGGCAGGGGGCGCGGGCTATGGCTACACCTTC	CASSVAGGAGYGYTF
16	TRBJ2-1	few	TRBD2	TRBV29-1	TGCAGCGTTGACAGGGGAGGCCTAGCGGGAGTGGGTGAGCAGTTCTTC	CSVDRGGLAGVGEQFF
13	TRBJ2-5	few	.	TRBV6-2/TRBV6-3	TGTGCCAGCCAATGGCGGGCTCAAGAGACCCAGTACTTC	CASQWRAQETQYF
15	TRBJ1-1	many	.	TRBV11-2	TGTGCCAGCAGCTTAGTGGCAAGTTTGAACACTGAAGCTTTCTTT	CASSLVASLNTEAFF
16	TRBJ2-1	many	.	TRBV7-8	TGTGCCAGCAGCTTATCAGGGGGAGGGACCCCCAATGAGCAGTTCTTC	CASSLSGGGTPNEQFF